Listed here are 8 T cell receptor beta chains from one sample, sequenced in a study of blood T cell repertoires in COVID-19. Repertoires were generated with immunoSEQ multiplex PCR, while TCRdb's copy carries only in-frame clones and drops some. This table holds about 100,000 clones, around four fifths found once. Sequenced material: peripheral blood. All receptors come from a woman in her seventies with acute or convalescent COVID-19.

The chain recombines TRBV6-5 with TRBJ1-2, with D possibly matching TRBD1 (6 bases). V was clipped by 7 bases and J by 7 bases, with 16 bases between them. Germline V gives CDR1 MNHEY, CDR2 SVGAGI. This CDR3 has 13 amino acids. CDR3 sequence (DNA): TGTGCCAGCACAGGCGGGAGAGGGGGTGGCTACACCTTC. This sequence encodes CASTGGRGGGYTF.

The chain uses TRBV5-5 and TRBJ2-3, with D tentatively TRBD2 (6 bases). CDR1 and CDR2 from the germline V gene are SGHKS and YYEKEE (reference sequence). The V and J ends lost 4 bases and 11 bases respectively, with 20 bases between them. CDR3 length: 14 residues. CDR3 DNA: TGTGCCAGCAGCCCACCCCTCAGCGGGCGGGAGCAGTATTTT. Amino acid sequence: CASSPPLSGREQYF.

The V call is TRBV5-1, the J call TRBJ2-2, with 8 nucleotides matching TRBD1. Germline CDR1 SGHRS, CDR2 YFSETQ. The CDR3 runs 16 residues. V dropped 4 bases and J dropped 8; count of bases not matched to a gene: 13. For the CDR3, the DNA is TGCGCCAGCAGCATCGGACAGGGTAACACTTGGGGGGAGCTGTTTTTT. It is translated as CASSIGQGNTWGELFF. The whole variable domain, remainder taken from reference TRBV5-1 and TRBJ2-2, is KAGVTQTPRYLIKTRGQQVTLSCSPISGHRSVSWYQQTPGQGLQFLFEYFSETQRNKGNFPGRFSGRQFSNSRSEMNVSTLELGDSALYLCASSIGQGNTWGELFFGEGSRLTVL.

J is TRBJ2-1 and V is TRBV9; 8 bases fit TRBD2. Germline loops: CDR1 SGDLS, CDR2 YYNGEE. The CDR3 contains 18 residues. V gave up 4 bases and J gave up 2 bases; unmatched junction bases: 14. The DNA of the CDR3 is TGTGCCAGCAGCTCGGCCCTTTCAAGCGGGGGCCCCTACAATGAGCAGTTCTTC. Translation gives CASSSALSSGGPYNEQFF.

The chain carries TRBV19 and TRBJ2-3; 14 bases agree with TRBD2. CDR3 length: 16 residues. Unmatched junction bases numbered 4, after V lost 7 bases and J lost 1 base. CDR1 and CDR2 (germline): LNHDA, SQIVND (reference sequence). The CDR3 DNA is TGTGCCAGTATCGGGACTAGCGGGGGAGGCACAGATACGCAGTATTTT. This translates into CASIGTSGGGTDTQYF.

The chain has TRBV28 and TRBJ1-1; a possible D gene is TRBD1 (5 bases). Per the germline V gene, CDR1 is MDHEN and CDR2 is SYDVKM. V lost 3 bases and J lost 0, with 8 bases in between. There are 14 residues in the CDR3. CDR3 coding DNA: TGTGCCAGCAGTTTGACAGAGCTGAACACTGAAGCTTTCTTT. This sequence encodes CASSLTELNTEAFF.

The CDR3 is CASSPPAGSQGYTF. The CDR3 DNA sequence: TGTGCCAGCTCACCACCAGCGGGGAGTCAAGGCTACACCTTC. The chain joins TRBV18 to TRBJ1-2, with D uncertain. V was cut by 0 bases and J by 8 bases, with 13 bases left in between. Germline V gene lookup returns CDR1 KGHSH and CDR2 LQKENI. This CDR3 spans 14 amino acids.

This chain joins TRBV9 and TRBJ1-1; D not certain. Per the germline V gene, CDR1 is SGDLS and CDR2 is YYNGEE. The V end was cut by 4 bases, the J end by 3 bases, with 10 bases between. CDR3 length equals 13 residues. CDR3 in DNA: TGTGCCAGCAGCTTCAGTGCGGACACTGAAGCTTTCTTT. Translating gives CASSFSADTEAFF.